The 18 T cell receptor beta chains below were found in one sample sequenced in a study of identical twins. TCRdb independently ran MiXCR on the 5' RACE reads; one entry per CDR3 protein. The sample gives 450,000 or so distinct CDR3 sequences, roughly a quarter of which show up once; roughly 2.8% is in the top ten. The data also belong to a second study, concerning T cells expressing NK-cell markers.

The specimen sequenced was CD4+ T cells sorted from blood. The receptors were sampled from a woman aged 18-29 years in good health.

The CDR3 loop is CATSDVSMEEQFF. CDR3 sequence (DNA): TGTGCCACCAGTGACGTGAGTATGGAGGAGCAGTTCTTC. The genes are TRBV24-1 and TRBJ2-1; D is uncertain. There are 13 residues in the CDR3. Germline CDR1 KGHDR, CDR2 SFDVKD. V was cut by 4 bases and J by 10 bases, with 13 bases left in between.

This chain uses TRBV5-1 with TRBJ2-3; 9 bases align to TRBD2. CDR3 length equals 14 residues. The J segment lost 3 bases and the V segment lost 4 bases, leaving 3 bases of the junction unmatched. CDR1 and CDR2 from the germline V gene are SGHRS and YFSETQ. The CDR3 region has the DNA TGCGCCAGCAGCACTACTAGCGGGACAGATACGCAGTATTTT. Residues: CASSTTSGTDTQYF.

In this sample, this clonotype turned up a few times. The chain links TRBV2 to TRBJ1-1; D unclear. Trimming cost V 6 bases and J 3 bases, with 8 bases left between them. Germline assignment: CDR1 SNHLY and CDR2 FYNNEI. CDR3 length equals 12 residues. CDR3 sequence reads: CASRGGDTEAFF. The DNA of the CDR3 is TGTGCCAGCAGAGGTGGGGACACTGAAGCTTTCTTT. Full variable domain (missing parts from reference TRBV2 and TRBJ1-1): EPEVTQTPSHQVTQMGQEVILRCVPISNHLYFYWYRQILGQKVEFLVSFYNNEISEKSEIFDDQFSVERPDGSNFTLKIRSTKLEDSAMYFCASRGGDTEAFFGQGTRLTVV.

This clonotype was picked up one time. The J gene is TRBJ2-2, the V gene TRBV10-3, with TRBD2 matching over 10 bases. Trimming at V came to 10 bases and at J to 6 bases, leaving 8 bases not matched to a gene. Germline assignment: CDR1 ENHRY and CDR2 SYGVKD. The CDR3 totals 14 residues. CDR3 residues: CASLAGASPGELFF. Written as DNA, the CDR3 is TGTGCCAGCCTAGCGGGAGCCTCTCCCGGGGAGCTGTTTTTT.

This clonotype was seen a few times. V and J are TRBV20-1 and TRBJ1-1, with a weak D call TRBD1 (5 bases). The germline V gene has CDR1 DFQATT and CDR2 SNEGSKA (reference sequence). With 7 bases removed from V and 0 bases from J, the gap between germline ends came to 12 bases. This CDR3 is built from 13 residues. The CDR3 is CSVPPTVNTEAFF. CDR3 DNA: TGCAGTGTACCGCCGACAGTGAACACTGAAGCTTTCTTT.

The table lists this clonotype with a few counts. The DNA of the CDR3 is TGCAGTGCTAGGCTTGCAGGGGCCGGGGAGCTGTTTTTT. Encoded protein: CSARLAGAGELFF. This rearrangement joins TRBV20-1 to TRBJ2-2, with D maybe TRBD1 (6 bases). Germline CDR1 DFQATT, CDR2 SNEGSKA (reference sequence). Trimming left V 3 bases short and J 6 bases short, with 11 bases between. The CDR3 covers 13 residues.

A few counts support this clonotype. The chain is built from TRBV5-1 and TRBJ2-3; D is undetermined. There are 14 residues in the CDR3. Trimming cost V 4 bases and J 0 bases, with 9 bases left between them. Germline CDR1 and CDR2: SGHRS and YFSETQ. CDR3 loop: CASSLQASTDTQYF. The CDR3 nucleotides are TGCGCCAGCAGCCTCCAGGCGAGCACAGATACGCAGTATTTT.

The V gene is TRBV6-1, the J gene TRBJ1-6; D possibly corresponds to TRBD1 (6 bases). The CDR3 extends over 14 amino acids. Germline values: CDR1 MNHNS, CDR2 SASEGT. Trimming removed 6 bases at V and 7 bases at J, with 13 bases between. The CDR3 is CASSSGQLNSPLHF. Written as DNA, the CDR3 is TGTGCCAGCAGCTCCGGACAGTTAAATTCACCCCTCCACTTT.

In this sample, this clonotype turned up a few times. The V and J genes are TRBV20-1 and TRBJ2-5; D gene uncertain. CDR1 and CDR2 (germline): DFQATT, SNEGSKA (reference sequence). The CDR3 contains 13 residues. The V gene lost 5 bases and the J gene lost 2 bases, with 12 bases spanning the gap. In nucleotides, the CDR3 is TGCAGTGCTCCAGTGGGTCGGCAAGAGACCCAGTACTTC. This translates into CSAPVGRQETQYF.

In its sample, this clonotype was seen a few times. V is TRBV7-9 and J is TRBJ2-7; 8 nucleotides agree with TRBD2. CDR3 length equals 15 residues. The ends lost 0 bases at V and 2 bases at J; junction bases unmatched: 3. The germline gives CDR1 SEHNR, CDR2 FQNEAQ (reference sequence). The CDR3 region is CASSLAREGTYEQYF. DNA for the CDR3: TGTGCCAGCAGCTTAGCCCGGGAGGGGACCTACGAGCAGTACTTC.

The chain joins TRBV9 to TRBJ1-3; no clear D. V shed 3 bases and J shed 4 bases, with 11 bases lying between them. Germline CDR1 is SGDLS and CDR2 is YYNGEE. The CDR3 runs to 14 residues. The CDR3 coding sequence is TGTGCCAGCAGCGCGAGGACGCTAGGAAACACCATATATTTT. This sequence encodes CASSARTLGNTIYF.

The rearrangement links TRBV5-1 to TRBJ2-7; a possible D gene is TRBD2 (5 bases). CDR1 and CDR2 from the germline V gene are SGHRS and YFSETQ. The CDR3 contains 14 residues. Trimming took 4 bases from V and 5 from J, leaving 16 bases between them. In DNA form, the CDR3 reads TGCGCCAGCAGCGCCCGCCAAGCCGGGGACGAGCAGTACTTC. Protein: CASSARQAGDEQYF.

J is TRBJ2-7 and V is TRBV3-1; TRBD1 or TRBD2 may be the D gene (5 bases each). The CDR3 extends over 13 amino acids. From germline, CDR1 is LGHDT and CDR2 YNNKEL (reference sequence). Trimming removed 8 bases at V and 0 bases at J, with 11 bases between. In nucleotides, the CDR3 is TGTGCCAGCGGGACGGCGAGCTCCTACGAGCAGTACTTC. Amino acids: CASGTASSYEQYF.

This clonotype was observed a few times. The V gene is TRBV10-3, the J gene TRBJ2-6, with TRBD2 as a possible D gene (6 bases). The CDR3 has 15 amino acids. CDR1 and CDR2 (germline): ENHRY, SYGVKD. V was shortened by 3 bases and J by 4 bases, with 10 bases between the two germline ends. The CDR3 is CAISEGGSGANVLTF. CDR3 DNA sequence: TGTGCCATCAGTGAAGGAGGGTCCGGGGCCAACGTCCTGACTTTC.

DNA of the CDR3: TGTGCCAGCAGTGACCGTGTGGTGGGAAACGAGCAGTACTTC. Amino acids: CASSDRVVGNEQYF. This chain connects TRBV12-3 or TRBV12-4 to TRBJ2-7, with no clear D. V was trimmed by 5 bases and J by 5 bases, leaving 16 bases between them. CDR3 length equals 14 residues.

The chain has TRBV6-1 and TRBJ2-5, with D tentatively TRBD1 (7 bases). Trimming took 5 bases from V and 2 from J, leaving 15 bases between them. From germline, CDR1 is MNHNS and CDR2 SASEGT. This CDR3 has 15 residues. This CDR3 reads CASSRRGTVQETQYF. In DNA, the CDR3 is TGTGCCAGCAGTCGACGCGGGACAGTTCAAGAGACCCAGTACTTC.

A few counts support this clonotype. The rearrangement uses TRBV5-1 and TRBJ2-4; D possibly corresponds to TRBD1 (6 bases). CDR3 length equals 14 residues. Per germline, CDR1 SGHRS and CDR2 YFSETQ. V shed 0 bases and J shed 12 bases, with 16 bases lying between them. CDR3 in DNA: TGCGCCAGCAGCTTGGATCGGGACGTGGGACATCAGTACTTC. This codes for CASSLDRDVGHQYF.

The chain recombines TRBV25-1 with TRBJ1-2; D might be TRBD1 (5 bases). V lost 2 bases and J 0 bases, leaving 7 bases between the germline ends. CDR1 is MGHDK, CDR2 SYGVNS, per germline. The CDR3 contains 14 residues. The CDR3 loop reads CASSELGANYGYTF. The DNA of the CDR3 is TGTGCCAGCAGTGAACTAGGGGCTAACTATGGCTACACCTTC.